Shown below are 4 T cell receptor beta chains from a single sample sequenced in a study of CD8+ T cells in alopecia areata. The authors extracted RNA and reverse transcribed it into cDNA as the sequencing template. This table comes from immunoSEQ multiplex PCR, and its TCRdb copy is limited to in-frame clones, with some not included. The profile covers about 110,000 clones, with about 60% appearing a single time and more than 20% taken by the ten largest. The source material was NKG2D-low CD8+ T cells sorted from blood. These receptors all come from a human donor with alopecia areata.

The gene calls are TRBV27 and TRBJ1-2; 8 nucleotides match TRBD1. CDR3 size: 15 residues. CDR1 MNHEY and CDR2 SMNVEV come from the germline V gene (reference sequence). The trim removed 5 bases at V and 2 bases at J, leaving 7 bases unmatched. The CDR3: CASSPRTGMNYGYTF. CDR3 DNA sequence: TGTGCCAGCAGTCCACGGACAGGGATGAACTATGGCTACACCTTC.

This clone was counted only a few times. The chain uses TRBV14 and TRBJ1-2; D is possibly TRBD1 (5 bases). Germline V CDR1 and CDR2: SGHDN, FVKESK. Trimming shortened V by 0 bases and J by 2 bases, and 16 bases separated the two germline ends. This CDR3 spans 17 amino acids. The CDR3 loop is CASSQDITPEGNYGYTF. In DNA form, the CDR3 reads TGTGCCAGCAGCCAAGATATCACGCCGGAGGGGAACTATGGCTACACCTTC.

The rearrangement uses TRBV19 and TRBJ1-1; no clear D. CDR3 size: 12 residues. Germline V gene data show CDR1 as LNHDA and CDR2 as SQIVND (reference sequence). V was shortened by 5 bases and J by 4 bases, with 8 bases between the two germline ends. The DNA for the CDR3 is TGTGCCAGTAGTCCTGGGAGCACTGAAGCTTTCTTT. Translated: CASSPGSTEAFF.

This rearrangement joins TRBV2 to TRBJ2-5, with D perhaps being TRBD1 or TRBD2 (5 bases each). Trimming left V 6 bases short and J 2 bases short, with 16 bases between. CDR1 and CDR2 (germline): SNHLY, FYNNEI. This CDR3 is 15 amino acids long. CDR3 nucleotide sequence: TGTGCCAGCAGGGGGACCTCCCAGTCTCAAGAGACCCAGTACTTC. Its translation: CASRGTSQSQETQYF. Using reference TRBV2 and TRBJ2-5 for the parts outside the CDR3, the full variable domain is EPEVTQTPSHQVTQMGQEVILRCVPISNHLYFYWYRQILGQKVEFLVSFYNNEISEKSEIFDDQFSVERPDGSNFTLKIRSTKLEDSAMYFCASRGTSQSQETQYFGPGTRLLVL.